This TCR beta chain was obtained from a study of T cells in Graves' hyperthyroidism and ophthalmopathy. Study-wide background: Peripheral blood sampling occurred at initial diagnosis, before any treatment. Study-wide findings and caveats: In the blood, most expanded thyroid clonotypes above 0.001 appeared as well.

Germline CDR1 reads LGHDT; CDR2 reads YNNKEL (reference sequence). Trimming stripped 3 bases from V and 8 bases from J, with 8 bases between. The CDR3 loop spans 12 amino acids. Authors of the study amplified TCR beta CDR3 regions from RNA transcripts. The HTBI set primed first-round TCR CDR3 RT-PCR. Via MiXCR, TCRdb re-called the multiplex PCR reads, giving one row per CDR3 protein. Of 360,000 or so distinct CDR3 sequences listed, roughly 15% were seen once; the top ten hold approximately 19%. This clonotype was counted at least ten times. Its target is not known. Thyroid ultrasound, orbital computed tomography, clinical symptoms, and serum thyroxine and TRAb underpinned diagnoses.

This receptor was identified in an older woman with Graves' ophthalmopathy. The source material was blood. The chain uses TRBV3-1 and TRBJ2-1; D is undetermined. The CDR3 protein is CASSQLMDEQFF. For the CDR3, the DNA is TGTGCCAGCAGCCAGTTGATGGATGAGCAGTTCTTC.